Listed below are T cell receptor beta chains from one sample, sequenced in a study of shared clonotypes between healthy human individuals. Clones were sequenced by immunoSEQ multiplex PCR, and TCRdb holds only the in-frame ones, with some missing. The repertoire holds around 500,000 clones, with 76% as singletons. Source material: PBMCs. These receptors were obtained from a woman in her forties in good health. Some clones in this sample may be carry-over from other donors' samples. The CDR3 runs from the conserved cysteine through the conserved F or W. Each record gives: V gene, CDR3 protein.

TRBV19,CASSTTGGGEQYF
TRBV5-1,CASSLEPQGGYDTQYF
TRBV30,CAWSRRLGQGSYEQYF
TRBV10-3,CATSQRDPRDTQYF
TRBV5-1,CASSLARGREETQYF
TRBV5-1,CASSFDPVGEQFF
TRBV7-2,CASSQGLSYEQYF
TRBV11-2,CASSQRSDRGTGELFF
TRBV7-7,CASSARSGPANTGELFF
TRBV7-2,CASSPDGRVNGYTF
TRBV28,CASSLSPVTGELFF
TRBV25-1,CASSDGQDWGYTF
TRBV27,CASSPPQRVEAFF
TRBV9,CASSAGGWEQYF
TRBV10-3,CAIPAPISGANVLTF
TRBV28,CASSTTGLGTDTQYF
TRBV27,CASSSLREGPNEQFF
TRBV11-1,CASRSDSSYEQYF
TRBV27,CASKWVYSNQPQHF
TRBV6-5,CASRSGTGFDEQFF
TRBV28,CASSPPWGGAVNGYTF
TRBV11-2,CASRLNRAHEKLFF
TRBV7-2,CASSLTLWEGQETQYF
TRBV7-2,CASSSTSSGANVLTF
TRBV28,CASTGPGRGNTEAFF
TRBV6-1,CASSEADGSVYNEQFF
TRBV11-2,CASSLRGASGSYEQYF
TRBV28,CASTRDRGLEAFF
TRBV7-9,CASSLAPDQPQHF
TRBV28,CASSFLPSGRDSQGEQYF
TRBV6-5,CASSVDEKLFF